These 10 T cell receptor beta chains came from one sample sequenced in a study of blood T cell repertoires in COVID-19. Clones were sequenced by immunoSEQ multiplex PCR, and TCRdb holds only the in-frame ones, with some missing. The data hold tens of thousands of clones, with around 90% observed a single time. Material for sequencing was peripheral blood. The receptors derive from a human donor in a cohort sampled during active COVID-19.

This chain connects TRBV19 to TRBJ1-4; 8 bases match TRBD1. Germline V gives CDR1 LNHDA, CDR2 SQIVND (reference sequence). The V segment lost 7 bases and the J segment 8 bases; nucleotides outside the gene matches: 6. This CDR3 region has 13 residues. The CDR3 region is CASMDRVREKLFF. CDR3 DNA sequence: TGTGCCAGTATGGACAGGGTGAGAGAAAAACTGTTTTTT.

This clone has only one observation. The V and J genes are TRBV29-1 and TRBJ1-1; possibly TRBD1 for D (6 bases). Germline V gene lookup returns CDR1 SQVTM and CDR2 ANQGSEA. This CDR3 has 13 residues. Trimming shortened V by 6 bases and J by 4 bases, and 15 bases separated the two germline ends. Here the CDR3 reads CSVQGGVRTEAFF. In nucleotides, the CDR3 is TGCAGCGTCCAAGGGGGGGTCCGCACTGAAGCTTTCTTT.

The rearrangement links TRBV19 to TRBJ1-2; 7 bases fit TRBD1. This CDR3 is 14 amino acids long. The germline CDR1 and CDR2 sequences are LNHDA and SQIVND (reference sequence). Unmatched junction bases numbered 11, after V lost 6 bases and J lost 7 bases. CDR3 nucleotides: TGTGCCAGTAGAGAACCGGGACAGTATGTTGGCTACACCTTC. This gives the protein CASREPGQYVGYTF.

CDR3 in amino acids: CASSIEVYYGYTF. The CDR3 nucleotides are TGTGCCAGTAGTATCGAGGTTTACTATGGCTACACCTTC. The genes are TRBV19 and TRBJ1-2; D not certain. Trimming removed 3 bases at V and 3 bases at J, with 8 bases between. The germline gives CDR1 LNHDA, CDR2 SQIVND (reference sequence). The CDR3 covers 13 residues.

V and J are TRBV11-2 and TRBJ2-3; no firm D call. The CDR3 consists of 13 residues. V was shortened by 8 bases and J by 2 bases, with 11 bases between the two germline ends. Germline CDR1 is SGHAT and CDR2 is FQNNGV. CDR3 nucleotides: TGTGCCAGCTCTCAGCTAGTCACAGATACGCAGTATTTT. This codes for CASSQLVTDTQYF.

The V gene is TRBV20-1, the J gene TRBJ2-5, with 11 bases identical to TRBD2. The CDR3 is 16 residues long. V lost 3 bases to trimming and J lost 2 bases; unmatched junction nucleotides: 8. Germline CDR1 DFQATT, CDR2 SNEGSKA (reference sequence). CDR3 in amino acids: CSASGRLAGRQETQYF. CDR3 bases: TGCAGTGCTAGTGGGAGACTAGCGGGGAGACAAGAGACCCAGTACTTC.

The CDR3 bases are TGTGCCAGCAGCCAGACAGGAGCCCTTAATGAAAAACTGTTTTTT. It is translated as CASSQTGALNEKLFF. The chain carries TRBV7-3 and TRBJ1-4, with D tentatively TRBD1 (6 bases). In germline, CDR1 is SGHTA, CDR2 FQGTGA. Trimming shortened V by 5 bases and J by 4 bases, and 14 bases separated the two germline ends. This CDR3 has 15 amino acids.

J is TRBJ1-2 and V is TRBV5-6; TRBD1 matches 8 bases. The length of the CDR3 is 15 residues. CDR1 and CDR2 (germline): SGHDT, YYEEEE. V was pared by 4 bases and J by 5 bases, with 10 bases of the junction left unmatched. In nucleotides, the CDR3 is TGTGCCAGCAGCGGGTGGGGGACAGGACTTTATGGCTACACCTTC. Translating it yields CASSGWGTGLYGYTF.

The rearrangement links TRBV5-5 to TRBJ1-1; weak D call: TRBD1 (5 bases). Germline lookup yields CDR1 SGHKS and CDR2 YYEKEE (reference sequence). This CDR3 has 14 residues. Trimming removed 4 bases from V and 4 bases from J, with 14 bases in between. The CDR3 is CASSPEGSSTEAFF. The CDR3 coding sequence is TGTGCCAGCAGCCCGGAGGGGTCGAGCACTGAAGCTTTCTTT.

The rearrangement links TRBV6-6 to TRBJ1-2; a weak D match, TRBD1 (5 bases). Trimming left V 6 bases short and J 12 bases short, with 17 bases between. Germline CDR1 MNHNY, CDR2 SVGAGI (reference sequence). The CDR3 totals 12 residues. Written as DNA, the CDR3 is TGTGCCAGCAGCCAAACCTCAGGGTGGCACACCTTC. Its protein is CASSQTSGWHTF.